This TCR beta chain is from a study of T cells in Graves' hyperthyroidism and ophthalmopathy. Notes on the study in general: Ophthalmopathy was identified by the model a median around 6.3 months ahead of onset. Blood also carried most thyroid clonotypes expanded above 0.001.

The TCR beta CDR3 regions underwent amplification using RNA transcripts as the source. RT-PCR in the first round (using the HTBI primer set) targeted the TCR CDR3. TCRdb redid the calling of the multiplex PCR reads with MiXCR, one entry per CDR3 protein. The table records about 600,000 distinct CDR3 sequences, roughly 15% of them present only once. V dropped 10 bases and J dropped 0; count of bases not matched to a gene: 5. CDR1 and CDR2 (germline): ENHRY, SYGVKD. The CDR3 runs 15 residues. To note about this clonotype: Its antigen is unknown.

This TCR came from a woman aged 50 to 65 with Graves' ophthalmopathy. Input material: blood. The chain combines TRBV10-3 with TRBJ1-4; 10 bases agree with TRBD1. Here the CDR3 DNA reads TGTGCCACCGGGACAGGGGCAACAACTAATGAAAAACTGTTTTTT. Translated, it gives CATGTGATTNEKLFF.